These 20 T cell receptor beta chains originate from one sample sequenced in a study of T cell repertoires in cytomegalovirus infection. A single record per CDR3 protein comes from TCRdb applying MiXCR to the reads. The sample has more than 200,000 distinct CDR3 sequences; over 8% are singletons. The specimen was PBMCs. The receptor source for this set is a human donor in good health (CMV status not recorded). Some clones in this sample may be carry-over from other donors' samples.

There are many counts of this clonotype. The V gene is TRBV7-2, the J gene TRBJ2-5; D not certain. This CDR3 is built from 15 residues. Deletions cut 0 bases from V and 2 bases from J, with 10 bases between. Looked up from germline, CDR1 is SGHTA and CDR2 is FQGNSA. The CDR3 loop reads CASSLALGPQETQYF. The CDR3 DNA follows: TGTGCCAGCAGCTTAGCGCTAGGACCGCAAGAGACCCAGTACTTC.

This clonotype was recorded at least ten times. The chain couples TRBV7-2 to TRBJ2-3; TRBD2 matches 13 bases. The V gene's germline CDR1 is SGHTA and CDR2 FQGNSA. The CDR3 totals 15 residues. V shed 1 base and J 5 bases; nucleotides not matched to a gene: 0. The CDR3 protein is CASSLGTSGGDTQYF. For the CDR3, the DNA is TGTGCCAGCAGCTTAGGGACTAGCGGGGGAGATACGCAGTATTTT.

This clonotype was seen repeatedly, ten times or more. The chain combines TRBV2 with TRBJ2-3; TRBD2 agrees at 7 bases. Germline CDR1 SNHLY, CDR2 FYNNEI. V lost 3 bases and J lost 3; bases outside the gene matches: 6. This CDR3 is built from 15 residues. The CDR3 sequence is CASSDYGGKTDTQYF. CDR3 DNA: TGTGCCAGCAGTGATTACGGGGGGAAAACAGATACGCAGTATTTT. Filled out from reference TRBV2 and TRBJ2-3, the complete variable domain reads EPEVTQTPSHQVTQMGQEVILRCVPISNHLYFYWYRQILGQKVEFLVSFYNNEISEKSEIFDDQFSVERPDGSNFTLKIRSTKLEDSAMYFCASSDYGGKTDTQYFGPGTRLTVL.

This clonotype was picked up a small number of times. The rearrangement joins TRBV7-2 to TRBJ1-5; the D gene is possibly TRBD1 (6 bases). Looked up from germline, CDR1 is SGHTA and CDR2 is FQGNSA. The germline V and J ends were trimmed by 5 bases and 7 bases, with 15 bases remaining between them. The CDR3 runs 14 residues. The CDR3 reads CASSPRQDGQPQHF. CDR3 DNA sequence: TGTGCCAGCAGCCCTAGACAGGATGGCCAGCCCCAGCATTTT.

This clonotype appeared many times. The rearrangement uses TRBV7-8 and TRBJ1-5; 7 nucleotides agree with TRBD1. This CDR3 is built from 16 residues. CDR1 and CDR2 from the germline V gene are SGHVS and FQNEAQ. The ends lost 4 bases at V and 0 bases at J; junction bases unmatched: 6. CDR3 nucleotide sequence: TGTGCCAGCAGCTACCTGACAGGGAGTAGCAATCAGCCCCAGCATTTT. Its protein product is CASSYLTGSSNQPQHF.

This clonotype was seen only a few times. The chain recombines TRBV6-2 or TRBV6-3 with TRBJ1-4; no clear D gene. V dropped 8 bases and J dropped 8 bases, with 12 bases sitting between them. The CDR3 is 12 residues long. CDR1 MNHEY and CDR2 SVGEGT come from the germline V gene. The chain's CDR3 is CASLSPWEKLFF. CDR3 nucleotide sequence: TGTGCCAGCCTTTCACCGTGGGAAAAACTGTTTTTT.

This clonotype was counted only a few times. The chain combines TRBV19 with TRBJ1-2, with a weak D call TRBD1 (6 bases). V lost 8 bases and J lost 1, with 17 bases in between. This CDR3 region has 15 residues. Germline V gene data show CDR1 as LNHDA and CDR2 as SQIVND (reference sequence). The CDR3 here is CASQFGTPINYGYTF. The DNA of the CDR3 is TGTGCCAGTCAGTTCGGGACACCCATTAACTATGGCTACACCTTC.

This clonotype came up many times. The rearrangement joins TRBV7-3 to TRBJ2-1; 8 bases agree with TRBD2. CDR3 length: 15 amino acids. With V trimmed by 5 bases and J by 9 bases, 12 bases remained unmatched. Germline V gene lookup returns CDR1 SGHTA and CDR2 FQGTGA. The CDR3: CASSPPGIAGSEQFF. CDR3 bases: TGTGCCAGCAGCCCGCCTGGGATAGCGGGGAGTGAGCAGTTCTTC.

This clonotype has a count of ten or more. This chain connects TRBV7-2 to TRBJ1-1; D call uncertain. CDR1 and CDR2 (germline): SGHTA, FQGNSA. CDR3 size: 14 residues. Trimming left V 2 bases short and J 10 bases short, with 17 bases between. The CDR3 sequence: CASSLRLEPLGAFF. The CDR3 nucleotides read TGTGCCAGCAGCTTACGCCTGGAGCCTCTCGGAGCTTTCTTT.

This clonotype was detected many times. This chain joins TRBV5-5 and TRBJ1-2; no clear D. This CDR3 comprises 15 residues. The V end was cut by 4 bases, the J end by 2 bases, with 15 bases between. The V gene's germline CDR1 is SGHKS and CDR2 YYEKEE (reference sequence). In nucleotides, the CDR3 is TGTGCCAGCAGCCAAACACCCGCGGAAAACTATGGCTACACCTTC. Its translation is CASSQTPAENYGYTF.

This clonotype has a handful of counts. The V call is TRBV3-1, the J call TRBJ2-7; D gene uncertain. The CDR3 has 13 residues. The germline V and J ends were trimmed by 1 base and 4 bases, with 8 bases remaining between them. Germline V CDR1 and CDR2: LGHDT, YNNKEL (reference sequence). The CDR3 DNA is TGTGCCAGCAGCCAAGTTCCCCAGTACGAGCAGTACTTC. This codes for CASSQVPQYEQYF.

This clonotype has at least ten counts. The chain has TRBV2 and TRBJ1-1, with D tentatively TRBD1 (5 bases). The CDR3 loop spans 15 amino acids. The germline gives CDR1 SNHLY, CDR2 FYNNEI. The ends were cut back, 3 bases at V and 6 bases at J, with 17 bases in the middle. In DNA, the CDR3 is TGTGCCAGCAGTGAGGCGCGGGGGGAAGAGGCTGAAGCTTTCTTT. Amino acids: CASSEARGEEAEAFF.

This clonotype was observed many times. This CDR3 reads CASSLGAGTGMQTQYF. CDR3 nucleotides: TGTGCCAGCAGCTTAGGGGCCGGGACAGGGATGCAGACCCAGTACTTC. This rearrangement joins TRBV11-2 to TRBJ2-5, with TRBD1 matching 9 bases. CDR1 and CDR2 from the germline V gene are SGHAT and FQNNGV. The CDR3 runs 16 residues. After removal of 1 base from V and 6 bases from J, the junction contained 9 bases not matched to a gene.

A remark on this clonotype: This clone may be a read error of a much larger clone one base away. This chain connects TRBV6-6 to TRBJ1-1, with D perhaps TRBD1 (6 bases). The CDR3 consists of 13 residues. Germline CDR1 and CDR2: MNHNY and SVGAGI (reference sequence). Trimming removed 10 bases from V and 1 base from J, with 13 bases in between. The CDR3 here is CANHLTGNTEAFF. CDR3 nucleotide sequence: TGTGCCAACCACCTGACAGGGAACACTGAAGCTTTCTTT.

This clonotype was recorded many times. This rearrangement joins TRBV7-6 to TRBJ1-4; D gene uncertain. The length of the CDR3 is 16 residues. Germline CDR1 reads SGHVS; CDR2 reads FNYEAQ. V was trimmed by 6 bases and J by 4 bases, leaving 18 bases between them. The CDR3 bases are TGTGCCAGCAGACTAAGCCCGGGTGGCCATAATGAAAAACTGTTTTTT. This encodes CASRLSPGGHNEKLFF. Using reference TRBV7-6 and TRBJ1-4 for the parts outside the CDR3, the full variable domain is GAGVSQSPRYKVTKRGQDVALRCDPISGHVSLYWYRQALGQGPEFLTYFNYEAQQDKSGLPNDRFSAERPEGSISTLTIQRTEQRDSAMYRCASRLSPGGHNEKLFFGSGTQLSVL.

Ten or more counts support this clonotype. This sequence joins TRBV12-3 or TRBV12-4 and TRBJ2-1, with 10 bases identical to TRBD2. CDR3 length: 14 residues. Trimming took 5 bases from V and 4 from J; bases not matched to a gene: 2. The CDR3 is CASSASGSYNEQFF. CDR3 nucleotides: TGTGCCAGCAGTGCTAGCGGGAGTTACAATGAGCAGTTCTTC.

This chain connects TRBV28 to TRBJ2-1, with unresolved D. The CDR3 loop spans 14 amino acids. The germline V gene encodes CDR1 MDHEN and CDR2 SYDVKM. V was clipped by 3 bases and J by 2 bases, with 8 bases between them. In DNA, the CDR3 is TGTGCCAGCAGTTTTAGGTCGCCCTACAATGAGCAGTTCTTC. It codes for CASSFRSPYNEQFF.

In this sample, this clonotype turned up many times. This sequence joins TRBV7-2 and TRBJ2-7, with 7 bases lining up with TRBD1. The germline V gene has CDR1 SGHTA and CDR2 FQGNSA. Trimming at V came to 5 bases and at J to 6 bases, leaving 4 bases not matched to a gene. The CDR3 extends over 12 amino acids. The CDR3 sequence: CASSPDRSEQYF. CDR3 nucleotide sequence: TGTGCCAGCAGCCCGGACAGGAGCGAGCAGTACTTC.

This chain uses TRBV7-2 with TRBJ2-7; no clear D. The V and J ends lost 2 bases and 3 bases respectively, with 8 bases between them. The CDR3 is 13 residues long. Germline V gene lookup returns CDR1 SGHTA and CDR2 FQGNSA. CDR3 nucleotides: TGTGCCAGCAGCTTATGGACGGGCTACGAGCAGTACTTC. Encoded protein: CASSLWTGYEQYF.

V is TRBV19 and J is TRBJ1-1, with D possibly being TRBD1 (6 bases). Deletions cut 9 bases from V and 4 bases from J, with 15 bases between. Germline CDR1 is LNHDA and CDR2 is SQIVND (reference sequence). There are 13 residues in the CDR3. CDR3: CASRQEMGTEAFF. CDR3 DNA sequence: TGTGCCAGCAGACAGGAAATGGGCACTGAAGCTTTCTTT.